The 22 T cell receptor beta chains below come from one sample, sequenced in a study of Ad26.COV2.S vaccination and SARS-CoV-2 variants. TCRdb's table, derived via immunoSEQ multiplex PCR, lists solely in-frame clones and lacks some. In the table there are hundreds of thousands of clones, 85% to 90% of which are singletons. As for treatment: approximately 18 received Ad26.COV2.S at low or high dose, single or two shots; about 5 received placebo; per-sample allocation not given. Sampling took place 63 days after the first vaccine or placebo injection. The sample in question was peripheral blood, obtained in a trial of Ad26.COV2.S vaccine versus placebo. The receptors stem from a person aged 18-65 years who received the Ad26.COV2.S COVID-19 vaccine or a placebo.

The chain carries TRBV7-9 and TRBJ2-6; 8 bases are shared with TRBD1. This CDR3 is 16 amino acids long. Germline V lookup: CDR1 SEHNR, CDR2 FQNEAQ (reference sequence). After removal of 10 bases from V and 0 bases from J, the junction contained 8 bases not matched to a gene. The CDR3 DNA follows: TGTGCCACCGAGGGAGACAGGGGCTCTGGGGCCAACGTCCTGACTTTC. This gives the protein CATEGDRGSGANVLTF.

The CDR3 here is CATSEQAHGYTF. CDR3 coding DNA: TGTGCCACCAGTGAACAGGCCCATGGCTACACCTTC. The chain carries TRBV24-1 and TRBJ1-2, with a tentative D call TRBD1 (5 bases). Trimming left V 4 bases short and J 6 bases short, with 8 bases between. Germline CDR1 and CDR2: KGHDR and SFDVKD. The CDR3 has 12 amino acids.

The count of this clone is one. The chain links TRBV6-5 to TRBJ2-1, with D unclear. Deletions cut 5 bases from V and 5 bases from J, with 10 bases between. The germline V gene has CDR1 MNHEY and CDR2 SVGAGI. The CDR3 loop spans 13 amino acids. The CDR3 region has the DNA TGTGCCAGCAGTCCTCCCAGAAACAATGAGCAGTTCTTC. Protein sequence: CASSPPRNNEQFF.

The V call is TRBV29-1, the J call TRBJ2-1; 7 nucleotides line up with TRBD1. Germline trimming cut 5 bases from V and 7 bases from J; bases unmatched to any gene: 8. Looked up from germline, CDR1 is SQVTM and CDR2 is ANQGSEA. This CDR3 spans 13 amino acids. The chain's CDR3 is CSVPHRGGNEQFF. For the CDR3, the DNA is TGCAGCGTTCCCCACAGGGGTGGAAATGAGCAGTTCTTC.

The chain carries TRBV5-1 and TRBJ2-3, with D perhaps matching TRBD2 (5 bases). The CDR3 is 14 amino acids. Trimming removed 3 bases at V and 0 bases at J, with 8 bases between. Per the germline V gene, CDR1 is SGHRS and CDR2 is YFSETQ. For the CDR3, the DNA is TGCGCCAGCAGCTCCTGGACTAGCACAGATACGCAGTATTTT. Protein product: CASSSWTSTDTQYF.

V is TRBV7-9 and J is TRBJ1-1, with unresolved D. CDR1 is SEHNR, CDR2 FQNEAQ, per germline (reference sequence). V was pared by 5 bases and J by 0 bases, with 16 bases between. This CDR3 is 16 amino acids long. Here the CDR3 DNA reads TGTGCCAGCAGCCCCTACCGTAGGCAGCTGAACACTGAAGCTTTCTTT. Translating gives CASSPYRRQLNTEAFF.

The rearrangement uses TRBV10-1 and TRBJ1-2; tentative D call: TRBD1 (6 bases). There are 17 residues in the CDR3. Trimming left V 1 base short and J 3 bases short, with 18 bases between. Germline CDR1 WNHNN, CDR2 SYGVQD (reference sequence). CDR3 loop: CASSEFLQQGRDYGYTF. In DNA form, the CDR3 reads TGCGCCAGCAGTGAGTTTTTACAACAGGGCAGAGACTATGGCTACACCTTC.

The chain joins TRBV29-1 to TRBJ2-1; no clear D gene. The germline V and J ends were trimmed by 0 bases and 0 bases, with 9 bases remaining between them. The CDR3 contains 15 residues. From germline, CDR1 is SQVTM and CDR2 ANQGSEA. The CDR3 loop reads CSVEDLLSSYNEQFF. The CDR3 coding sequence is TGCAGCGTTGAAGATCTTCTGAGCTCCTACAATGAGCAGTTCTTC.

The V and J genes are TRBV7-2 and TRBJ1-2, with D unclear. The V end was cut by 4 bases, the J end by 8 bases, with 8 bases between. CDR1 is SGHTA, CDR2 FQGNSA, per germline. CDR3 length: 11 amino acids. DNA of the CDR3: TGTGCCAGCAGCTCTCGGGTAGGCTACACCTTC. This translates into CASSSRVGYTF. Full variable domain (missing parts from reference TRBV7-2 and TRBJ1-2): GAGVSQSPSNKVTEKGKDVELRCDPISGHTALYWYRQSLGQGLEFLIYFQGNSAPDKSGLPSDRFSAERTGGSVSTLTIQRTQQEDSAVYLCASSSRVGYTFGSGTRLTVV.

The rearrangement uses TRBV9 and TRBJ1-2, with 7 positions matching TRBD1. Trimming at V came to 7 bases and at J to 8 bases, leaving 5 bases not matched to a gene. The V gene's germline CDR1 is SGDLS and CDR2 YYNGEE. The CDR3 is made up of 11 amino acids. For the CDR3, the DNA is TGTGCCAGCGGAGGGGGCCGGGGCTACACCTTC. Translated: CASGGGRGYTF.

The V call is TRBV15, the J call TRBJ1-4; 7 bases line up with TRBD1. This CDR3 region has 15 residues. Germline values: CDR1 LNHNV, CDR2 YYDKDF (reference sequence). With 0 bases clipped from V and 7 bases from J, the junction kept 5 bases outside the gene matches. The CDR3 sequence: CATSREGTAFEKLFF. CDR3 DNA: TGTGCCACCAGCAGAGAAGGGACAGCCTTTGAAAAACTGTTTTTT.

The chain recombines TRBV11-2 with TRBJ1-1; the D gene is possibly TRBD1 (6 bases). With 5 bases removed from V and 5 bases from J, the gap between germline ends came to 24 bases. This CDR3 has 17 amino acids. Germline V CDR1 and CDR2: SGHAT, FQNNGV. The CDR3 is CASSPLRRTVTDTEAFF. The CDR3 DNA reads as TGTGCCAGCAGCCCACTTAGGCGGACAGTGACGGATACTGAAGCTTTCTTT.

The chain combines TRBV7-2 with TRBJ2-4; TRBD2 aligns across 9 bases. CDR3 length: 15 amino acids. Trimming removed 5 bases from V and 6 bases from J; junction bases left unmatched: 8. Germline CDR1 SGHTA, CDR2 FQGNSA. The CDR3 DNA is TGTGCCAGCAGCCCTAGCGGGGCGACCACAAACATTCAGTACTTC. It encodes CASSPSGATTNIQYF.

CDR3 bases: TGTGCCAGCAGTGTAGTGAGAACAGCTAACACCATATATTTT. This gives the protein CASSVVRTANTIYF. The chain joins TRBV2 to TRBJ1-3; no definite D call. Germline V CDR1 and CDR2: SNHLY, FYNNEI. The ends were cut back, 4 bases at V and 7 bases at J, with 14 bases in the middle. This CDR3 is 14 amino acids long.

The rearrangement joins TRBV20-1 to TRBJ2-5, with D hard to call. With 0 bases removed from V and 5 bases from J, the gap between germline ends came to 4 bases. The CDR3 contains 11 residues. Germline CDR1 reads DFQATT; CDR2 reads SNEGSKA (reference sequence). The DNA of the CDR3 is TGCAGTGCTAGAGAATGGGAGACCCAGTACTTC. Translated, it gives CSAREWETQYF.

This clone has a single count. The genes are TRBV28 and TRBJ1-1; weak D call: TRBD1 (5 bases). Trimming pared 2 bases from V and 4 bases from J, leaving 11 bases between. The CDR3 is 14 amino acids. Germline assignment: CDR1 MDHEN and CDR2 SYDVKM. Here the CDR3 reads CASSLRAQGTEAFF. In DNA, the CDR3 is TGTGCCAGCAGTTTACGTGCCCAGGGCACTGAAGCTTTCTTT.

The chain joins TRBV18 to TRBJ1-1, with D maybe TRBD1 (5 bases). Between the trimmed V and J ends, which lost 3 bases and 1 base, there was a span of 9 bases. This CDR3 is 14 amino acids long. Germline V gene sequence: CDR1 KGHSH, CDR2 LQKENI. The CDR3 coding sequence is TGTGCCAGCTCACCGGGACTGACGAACACTGAAGCTTTCTTT. Amino acids: CASSPGLTNTEAFF.

J is TRBJ1-5 and V is TRBV6-2 or TRBV6-3; 9 nucleotides agree with TRBD1. Germline trimming cut 7 bases from V and 6 bases from J; bases unmatched to any gene: 7. This CDR3 spans 14 amino acids. Germline values: CDR1 MNHEY, CDR2 SVGEGT. The CDR3 reads CASNPDRGTQPQHF. The DNA of the CDR3 is TGTGCCAGCAACCCGGACAGGGGAACTCAGCCCCAGCATTTT.

This rearrangement joins TRBV19 to TRBJ1-6; 8 nucleotides align to TRBD1. The CDR3 runs to 15 residues. J was trimmed by 7 bases and V by 9 bases; bases with no gene match: 11. From germline, CDR1 is LNHDA and CDR2 SQIVND (reference sequence). The DNA of the CDR3 is TGTGCCAGCCGAAGAGGACAGGGTGCGAATTCACCCCTCCACTTT. Encoded protein: CASRRGQGANSPLHF.

The rearrangement uses TRBV9 and TRBJ2-1, with 8 bases aligning to TRBD1. V was clipped by 0 bases and J by 4 bases; unmatched bases: 6. Germline V gene data show CDR1 as SGDLS and CDR2 as YYNGEE. The CDR3 is made up of 16 amino acids. Here the CDR3 reads CASSVVTGGPYNEQFF. In nucleotides, the CDR3 is TGTGCCAGCAGCGTAGTAACAGGGGGGCCTTACAATGAGCAGTTCTTC.

The rearrangement links TRBV3-1 (or the pseudogene TRBV3-2) to TRBJ1-1, with D unresolved. With 0 bases removed from V and 2 bases from J, the gap between germline ends came to 7 bases. This CDR3 is 14 amino acids long. Germline-derived CDR1 and CDR2 are LGHDT and YNNKEL (reference sequence). The CDR3 loop is CASSQDLGNTEAFF. The DNA for the CDR3 is TGTGCCAGCAGCCAAGACTTGGGTAACACTGAAGCTTTCTTT.

This clone was counted between two and nine times. The DNA is omitted, as the CDR3 cannot be located on it reliably, and the CDR3 follows TCRdb's listing. J is TRBJ1-2 and V is TRBV19; the DNA was not used to check the table's D call, TRBD1. Germline V lookup: CDR1 LNHDA, CDR2 SQIVND (reference sequence). 16 amino acids form the CDR3, both terminal residues included. CDR3 residues: CASTSGASGTGIGYTF.